The 17 T cell receptor beta chains below all came from one sample that was sequenced in a study of blood T cell repertoires in COVID-19. The protocol was immunoSEQ multiplex PCR, while the TCRdb copy is restricted to in-frame clones and leaves out a portion. The sample records about 360,000 clones, approximately 87% being singletons. The sequencing sample was made of PBMCs or T cells enriched from blood (not recorded which). These receptors were collected from a man between 25 and 39 years old who had recovered from COVID-19.

The gene calls are TRBV7-6 and TRBJ1-3, with a tentative D call TRBD1 (5 bases). There are 15 residues in the CDR3. Trimming cost V 5 bases and J 4 bases, with 15 bases left between them. The germline V gene has CDR1 SGHVS and CDR2 FNYEAQ. The CDR3 is CASSPPGGVGNTIYF. The DNA for the CDR3 is TGTGCCAGCAGCCCCCCGGGGGGGGTAGGAAACACCATATATTTT.

J is TRBJ1-4 and V is TRBV7-9; 8 nucleotides match TRBD1. V dropped 1 base and J dropped 6; count of bases not matched to a gene: 4. This CDR3 comprises 15 residues. Germline V gene sequence: CDR1 SEHNR, CDR2 FQNEAQ (reference sequence). The CDR3 loop reads CASSLDRGMDEKLFF. CDR3 in DNA: TGTGCCAGCAGCTTAGACAGGGGGATGGATGAAAAACTGTTTTTT.

The rearrangement joins TRBV19 to TRBJ1-4; tentatively, D is TRBD1 (6 bases). With 6 bases removed from V and 2 bases from J, the gap between germline ends came to 10 bases. This CDR3 region has 14 residues. The germline gives CDR1 LNHDA, CDR2 SQIVND (reference sequence). The CDR3 nucleotides are TGTGCCAGTAGCCCGACAGGCACTAATGAAAAACTGTTTTTT. Its translation: CASSPTGTNEKLFF.

The gene calls are TRBV7-8 and TRBJ2-2; 8 nucleotides line up with TRBD2. The CDR3 loop spans 14 amino acids. V gave up 5 bases and J gave up 7 bases; unmatched junction bases: 6. Germline CDR1 and CDR2: SGHVS and FQNEAQ. The DNA of the CDR3 is TGTGCCAGCAGCCCCGGGGGGGCGGGCGGGGAGCTGTTTTTT. This gives the protein CASSPGGAGGELFF.

In regard to this clone: Within the sample, other DNA sequences also encode this same CDR3. The J gene is TRBJ1-1, the V gene TRBV3-1 (or the pseudogene TRBV3-2); TRBD1 might be the D (5 bases). CDR3 size: 14 residues. Trimming shortened V by 1 base and J by 4 bases, and 10 bases separated the two germline ends. Per germline, CDR1 LGHDT and CDR2 YNNKEL (reference sequence). The CDR3 spells CASSQGQGGTEAFF. In nucleotides, the CDR3 is TGTGCCAGCAGCCAAGGCCAGGGAGGCACTGAAGCTTTCTTT.

The chain combines TRBV5-1 with TRBJ2-5; D possibly corresponds to TRBD2 (5 bases). Per the germline V gene, CDR1 is SGHRS and CDR2 is YFSETQ. The CDR3 has 15 amino acids. The V end lost 0 bases, the J end lost 5 bases, and 14 bases lay between the germline ends. In DNA, the CDR3 is TGCGCCAGCAGCTTGGAAGGTGTCCGCGGGGAGACCCAGTACTTC. Amino acid sequence: CASSLEGVRGETQYF.

The rearrangement links TRBV4-3 to TRBJ1-3; unclear D gene. The CDR3 has 14 residues. Trimming left V 1 base short and J 5 bases short, with 9 bases between. The germline V gene has CDR1 LGHNA and CDR2 YSLEER. The CDR3 loop is CASSQGGERNTIYF. CDR3 bases: TGCGCCAGCAGCCAAGGGGGAGAGAGAAACACCATATATTTT.

The chain joins TRBV5-5 to TRBJ1-5; D gene ambiguous. The CDR3 contains 15 residues. CDR1 is SGHKS, CDR2 YYEKEE, per germline (reference sequence). With 1 base removed from V and 6 bases from J, the gap between germline ends came to 14 bases. The CDR3 region is CASSLTGVRGQPQHF. For the CDR3, the DNA is TGTGCCAGCAGCTTGACCGGGGTGCGGGGTCAGCCCCAGCATTTT.

V is TRBV11-1 and J is TRBJ2-7, with D maybe TRBD1 (5 bases). CDR3 length: 14 amino acids. The V end was cut by 5 bases, the J end by 6 bases, with 17 bases between. Germline V CDR1 and CDR2: SGHAT, FQDESV (reference sequence). The CDR3 sequence is CASSLLDSLGEQYF. The CDR3 DNA reads TGTGCCAGCAGCCTCCTCGACAGTCTAGGCGAGCAGTACTTC.

The chain joins TRBV9 to TRBJ2-2; no reliable D call. Between the trimmed V and J ends, which lost 1 base and 4 bases, there was a span of 8 bases. The CDR3 runs to 14 residues. Germline loops: CDR1 SGDLS, CDR2 YYNGEE. The CDR3 loop is CASSVSSSTGELFF. CDR3 nucleotides: TGTGCCAGCAGCGTAAGCTCGTCCACCGGGGAGCTGTTTTTT.

The rearrangement joins TRBV4-3 to TRBJ1-1; D is possibly TRBD1 (5 bases). Germline V gives CDR1 LGHNA, CDR2 YSLEER. Trimming took off 3 bases at V and 8 bases at J, with 13 bases between the two ends. The CDR3 totals 13 residues. In DNA form, the CDR3 reads TGCGCCAGCAGCCAGGGCTCTGACAGAGAAGCTTTCTTT. Its protein product is CASSQGSDREAFF.

The chain uses TRBV10-2 and TRBJ1-5; D is unclear. V was clipped by 5 bases and J by 5 bases, with 13 bases between them. Germline loops: CDR1 WSHSY, CDR2 SAAADI. The CDR3 consists of 14 residues. CDR3 sequence (DNA): TGCGCCAGCAGTCGGGATAAGTTCGATCAGCCCCAGCATTTT. Translated: CASSRDKFDQPQHF.

This chain connects TRBV27 to TRBJ1-2; 7 bases line up with TRBD1. Germline loops: CDR1 MNHEY, CDR2 SMNVEV (reference sequence). The CDR3 sequence is 14 residues long. V lost 5 bases, J lost 6 bases, and 9 bases stayed unmatched. The CDR3 region has the DNA TGTGCCAGCAGTCCCGGTGACAGGGCCGATGGCTACACCTTC. As protein: CASSPGDRADGYTF.

This sequence joins TRBV15 and TRBJ2-7; 8 bases are shared with TRBD2. The CDR3 has 11 amino acids. V lost 11 bases, J lost 6 bases, and 6 bases stayed unmatched. Germline assignment: CDR1 LNHNV and CDR2 YYDKDF (reference sequence). As DNA, the CDR3 is TGTGCCGTCTCGGGGGGGATCGAGCAGTACTTC. This gives the protein CAVSGGIEQYF. Filled out from reference TRBV15 and TRBJ2-7, the complete variable domain reads DAMVIQNPRYQVTQFGKPVTLSCSQTLNHNVMYWYQQKSSQAPKLLFHYYDKDFNNEADTPDNFQSRRPNTSFCFLDIRSPGLGDTAMYLCAVSGGIEQYFGPGTRLTVT.

The chain combines TRBV6-5 with TRBJ2-6; 7 bases are shared with TRBD1. Germline loops: CDR1 MNHEY, CDR2 SVGAGI. The CDR3 covers 15 residues. J was trimmed by 3 bases and V by 10 bases; bases with no gene match: 9. The DNA for the CDR3 is TGTGCCACCAAAGGGGGCAAAGGTGGGGCCAACGTCCTGACTTTC. It codes for CATKGGKGGANVLTF.

The chain couples TRBV19 to TRBJ2-1; 9 nucleotides align to TRBD1. The J segment lost 5 bases and the V segment lost 7 bases, leaving 9 bases of the junction unmatched. CDR1 is LNHDA, CDR2 SQIVND, per germline (reference sequence). CDR3 length: 15 amino acids. The CDR3 here is CASTPDRGSNNEQFF. The CDR3 DNA sequence: TGTGCCAGTACCCCGGACAGGGGAAGCAACAATGAGCAGTTCTTC.

The chain couples TRBV19 to TRBJ1-2, with D possibly being TRBD1 (6 bases). The germline V and J ends were trimmed by 3 bases and 2 bases, with 13 bases remaining between them. In germline, CDR1 is LNHDA, CDR2 SQIVND (reference sequence). The length of the CDR3 is 15 residues. The CDR3 is CASSISQGTNYGYTF. CDR3 DNA: TGTGCCAGTAGTATCTCCCAGGGGACAAACTATGGCTACACCTTC.